This T cell receptor beta chain was identified in a study of response to subunit inactivated influenza vaccine. The CDR3 is made up of 14 amino acids. J gave up 5 bases and V 4 bases, and 8 bases lay outside the gene matches. Germline V gene data show CDR1 as DFQATT and CDR2 as SNEGSKA (reference sequence). TCRdb re-called the RT-PCR reads with MiXCR, one entry per CDR3 protein. In the table there are about 620,000 distinct CDR3 sequences, 10% to 15% of which are singletons. Study-level findings and limits: Each seasonal influenza vaccination, the authors suggested, recruits few new T cells.

Concerning this clonotype: Its cognate antigen is unknown.

V and J are TRBV20-1 and TRBJ2-3; the match to TRBD1 covers 8 bases. This TCR was sampled from a man aged 50 or older who received an inactivated influenza vaccine. This material consisted of PBMCs from blood, taken on the day of vaccination. In DNA, the CDR3 is TGCAGTGCTAAAGGACAGGGCCAAAGAGATACGCAGTATTTT. It yields the protein CSAKGQGQRDTQYF.